The clone carrying this T cell receptor beta chain was seen a handful of times. Antigen specificity is unknown. This sample is part of a study of T-cell reconstitution after alpha-beta-depleted transplantation in children. The library targeted TCRbeta and was prepared with unique molecular identifiers. TCRdb itself ran the PCR reads through MiXCR, one entry per CDR3 protein. The sample includes roughly 420,000 distinct CDR3 sequences, 15% to 20% of them seen just once. Study findings and constraints: Expanded graft clones, several hundred of them, were reportedly the source of alpha-beta T cells about two months after transplant.

The sequence derives from a boy in the first two years of life who had a stem cell transplant for Wiskott-Aldrich syndrome, so the T cells may come from the graft donor. The material was PBMCs, mostly from graft donor cells, obtained 360 days after TCRalphabeta/CD19-depleted stem cell transplant.

CDR3 sequence reads: CASSQVTSGGNTGELFF. The CDR3 nucleotides are TGTGCCAGCAGCCAAGTAACTAGCGGGGGAAACACCGGGGAGCTGTTTTTT. The chain links TRBV3-1 to TRBJ2-2, with 11 bases identical to TRBD2. The V gene's germline CDR1 is LGHDT and CDR2 YNNKEL (reference sequence). The junction had 3 bases not matched to a gene; V was cut back by 1 base and J by 2 bases. The CDR3 is made up of 17 amino acids.